These T cell receptor beta chains were read from a single sample in a study of blood T cell repertoires in COVID-19. Measured with immunoSEQ multiplex PCR; TCRdb has only the in-frame clones, and not every one. The repertoire holds hundreds of thousands of clones, with approximately 87% as singletons. Sequencing was performed on peripheral blood. The receptors here all came from a woman in her 50s with COVID-19, enrolled during active disease. Both conserved end residues are part of each CDR3. A D gene is named only where the DNA matches it firmly. Part of the rows lack a size; the others show once, few, many or a class for expanded clones.

>NA|TRBD2|TRBV6-5|TRBJ2-7
CASLAARAYEQYF
TGTGCCAGCCTAGCGGCCCGCGCCTACGAGCAGTACTTC
>NA|NA|TRBV18|TRBJ1-2
CASSPLTEPKLYGYTF
TGTGCCAGCTCGCCGTTGACAGAGCCTAAGCTCTATGGCTACACCTTC
>NA|NA|TRBV27|TRBJ1-1
CASRTRGPNTEAFF
TGTGCCAGCAGAACCAGGGGACCGAACACTGAAGCTTTCTTT
>NA|NA|TRBV7-9|TRBJ1-1
CASSLVGGPTEAFF
TGTGCCAGCAGCTTAGTGGGGGGGCCCACTGAAGCTTTCTTT
>NA|TRBD1|TRBV18|TRBJ1-4
CASSPGQGYEKLFF
TGTGCCAGCTCACCAGGACAGGGGTATGAAAAACTGTTTTTT
>NA|NA|TRBV19|TRBJ2-7
CATTGKGGYEQYF
TGTGCCACCACGGGGAAGGGGGGGTACGAGCAGTACTTC
>NA|TRBD1|TRBV13|TRBJ2-3
CASSFYRGDTQYF
TGTGCCAGCAGCTTCTACAGGGGTGATACGCAGTATTTT
>NA|TRBD1|TRBV18|TRBJ1-3
CASSPTGVNTIYF
TGTGCCAGCTCACCAACAGGGGTTAACACCATATATTTT
>few|TRBD2|TRBV7-2|TRBJ2-7
CASSYGLAGGSSSYEQYF
TGTGCCAGCAGCTATGGGCTAGCGGGAGGGTCCAGCTCCTACGAGCAGTACTTC
>once|TRBD1|TRBV27|TRBJ2-7
CASSQGANEQYF
TGTGCCAGCAGCCAGGGGGCCAACGAGCAGTACTTC
>NA|TRBD1|TRBV5-8|TRBJ1-2
CASSTKGWDRVLGYTF
TGTGCCAGCAGCACAAAAGGATGGGACAGGGTTTTGGGCTACACCTTC
>NA|TRBD2|TRBV10-1|TRBJ2-1
CASSLAGDSYNEQFF
TGCGCCAGCAGCCTAGCGGGAGACTCCTACAATGAGCAGTTCTTC
>many|TRBD2|TRBV9|TRBJ2-3
CASSPRLAGVASTDTQYF
TGTGCCAGCAGCCCCCGACTAGCGGGAGTTGCGTCGACAGATACGCAGTATTTT
>NA|TRBD1|TRBV18|TRBJ1-3
CASSLDRGSTGNTIYF
TGTGCCAGCTCACTAGACAGGGGAAGCACTGGAAACACCATATATTTT
>once|TRBD2|TRBV27|TRBJ2-3
CASSLRFTSGRIVADTQYF
TGTGCCAGCAGTTTACGGTTTACTAGCGGGAGAATTGTTGCAGATACGCAGTATTTT
>NA|NA|TRBV5-5|TRBJ1-1
CASSFQSMNTEAFF
TGTGCCAGCAGCTTTCAGTCGATGAACACTGAAGCTTTCTTT
>NA|TRBD1|TRBV27|TRBJ2-1
CASSFIGTGAYNEQFF
TGTGCCAGCAGTTTCATAGGGACAGGGGCGTACAATGAGCAGTTCTTC
>once|NA|TRBV19|TRBJ2-3
CASSISGSDTQYF
TGTGCCAGTAGTATTTCAGGGTCAGATACGCAGTATTTT
>NA|NA|TRBV30|TRBJ1-2
CAWSVMSYGYTF
TGTGCCTGGAGTGTAATGTCTTATGGCTACACCTTC
>NA|NA|TRBV19|TRBJ2-7
CASSTSLETYEQYF
TGTGCCAGTAGTACCTCATTAGAAACCTACGAGCAGTACTTC
>few|NA|TRBV29-1|TRBJ2-7
CRSGFTYEQYF
TGCAGATCAGGATTTACGTACGAGCAGTACTTC
>NA|NA|TRBV25-1|TRBJ2-1
CASSEGFDNEQFF
TGTGCCAGCAGTGAGGGCTTTGACAATGAGCAGTTCTTC
>NA|NA|TRBV25-1|TRBJ2-5
CASSEPPRGAYQETQYF
TGTGCCAGCAGTGAACCCCCCAGGGGGGCGTACCAAGAGACCCAGTACTTC
>NA|TRBD1|TRBV19|TRBJ2-1
CARSGTGRNEQFF
TGTGCCAGGTCCGGGACAGGGCGGAATGAGCAGTTCTTC
>NA|NA|TRBV6-5|TRBJ1-1
CASSYGRGTEAFF
TGTGCCAGCAGTTACGGCAGGGGCACTGAAGCTTTCTTT
>NA|NA|TRBV5-1|TRBJ1-1
CASSLFGYTEAFF
TGCGCCAGCAGCTTATTCGGGTACACTGAAGCTTTCTTT
>NA|NA|TRBV20-1|TRBJ1-1
CGGHLNTEAFF
TGCGGGGGACACTTGAACACTGAAGCTTTCTTT
>NA|TRBD2|TRBV4-2|TRBJ2-3
CASSLLPAGERDPHTQYF
TGTGCCAGCAGCCTCTTACCCGCGGGGGAGCGGGACCCCCATACGCAGTATTTT
>NA|NA|TRBV7-8|TRBJ1-1
CASSPHRVTEAFF
TGTGCCAGCAGCCCACACAGGGTCACTGAAGCTTTCTTT
>NA|TRBD2|TRBV19|TRBJ2-5
CASSLGTSGGETQYF
TGTGCCAGTAGCCTCGGGACTAGCGGTGGAGAGACCCAGTACTTC
>NA|TRBD1|TRBV27|TRBJ2-1
CASTEFGTGYNEQFF
TGTGCCAGCACCGAATTTGGGACAGGCTACAATGAGCAGTTCTTC
>NA|TRBD1|TRBV5-4|TRBJ2-2
CASSLEGQGPRTGELFF
TGTGCCAGCAGCTTGGAGGGACAGGGCCCACGCACCGGGGAGCTGTTTTTT
>NA|NA|TRBV20-1|TRBJ2-1
CSASGLVNEQFF
TGCAGTGCTAGTGGTCTCGTTAATGAGCAGTTCTTC
>once|TRBD2|TRBV6-4|TRBJ2-3
CASSDFIHSGRPTDTQYF
TGTGCCAGCAGTGACTTCATCCATAGCGGGAGGCCCACAGATACGCAGTATTTT
>NA|TRBD2|TRBV29-1|TRBJ2-1
CSAPGLAFEQFF
TGCAGCGCCCCGGGACTAGCGTTTGAGCAGTTCTTC
>NA|NA|TRBV5-1|TRBJ2-3
CASSLGGLGTDTQYF
TGCGCCAGCAGCCTCGGAGGATTAGGCACAGATACGCAGTATTTT
>NA|TRBD1|TRBV11-3|TRBJ2-2
CASNHHGTGRDGELFF
TGTGCCAGCAACCACCATGGGACAGGGCGCGACGGGGAGCTGTTTTTT
>NA|TRBD2|TRBV9|TRBJ2-7
CASSATGLAGVYEQYF
TGTGCCAGCAGCGCAACAGGACTAGCGGGAGTTTACGAGCAGTACTTC
>once|TRBD2|TRBV7-9|TRBJ2-1
CASSLGLADYSYNEQFF
TGTGCCAGCAGCTTAGGACTAGCGGATTACTCCTACAATGAGCAGTTCTTC
>NA|TRBD1|TRBV15|TRBJ1-1
CATSRKGQGSFF
TGTGCCACCAGCAGAAAAGGACAGGGATCTTTCTTT
>NA|NA|TRBV19|TRBJ2-2
CASSLQGSTGELFF
TGTGCCAGTAGTCTGCAGGGGAGCACCGGGGAGCTGTTTTTT
>NA|NA|TRBV7-9|TRBJ1-1
CASSLQMTEAFF
TGTGCCAGCAGCTTACAGATGACTGAAGCTTTCTTT
>NA|NA|TRBV6-6|TRBJ1-1
CASSYSMGGSTEAFF
TGTGCCAGCAGTTACTCCATGGGGGGATCCACTGAAGCTTTCTTT